This TCR beta chain is drawn from a study of blood T cell repertoires in COVID-19. Study context: T cells, B-cell-depleted T cells, or PBMCs supplied cDNA or gDNA.

Source study methods: Cell counts per sample came from amplifying reference gene primers. The table came from immunoSEQ multiplex PCR; TCRdb's copy has only in-frame clones and leaves some out. Clone size and V and J calls were adopted from that table, with D and trimming inferred from the DNA. The data contain 130,000 to 150,000 clones, 80% to 90% of them singletons. Germline CDR1 reads KGHSH; CDR2 reads LQKENI. The CDR3 sequence is 16 residues long. The ends were cut back, 0 bases at V and 0 bases at J, with 11 bases in the middle. The specimen sequenced was peripheral blood. The clonotype comes from a human donor with acute or convalescent COVID-19. The donor label of this sample is uncertain. V usage is TRBV18 and J usage is TRBJ1-1; D gene ambiguous. This CDR3 is CASSPPSVFMNTEAFF. The DNA of the CDR3 is TGTGCCAGCTCACCACCGTCGGTTTTCATGAACACTGAAGCTTTCTTT.